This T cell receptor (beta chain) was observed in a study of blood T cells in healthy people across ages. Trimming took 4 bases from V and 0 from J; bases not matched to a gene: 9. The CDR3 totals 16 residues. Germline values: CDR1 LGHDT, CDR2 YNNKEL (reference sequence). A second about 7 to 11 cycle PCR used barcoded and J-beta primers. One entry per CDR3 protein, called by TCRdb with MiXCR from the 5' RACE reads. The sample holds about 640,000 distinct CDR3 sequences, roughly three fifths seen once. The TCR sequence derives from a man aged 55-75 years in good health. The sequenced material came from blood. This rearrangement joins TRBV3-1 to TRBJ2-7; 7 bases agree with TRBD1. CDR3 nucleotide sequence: TGTGCCAGCAGCCCTCAGGACAGGATTACCTCCTACGAGCAGTACTTC. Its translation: CASSPQDRITSYEQYF.